The sequence of this T cell receptor beta chain was determined in a study of PD-1 blockade in mismatch repair-deficient tumors. Produced via immunoSEQ multiplex PCR; TCRdb's table is partial and in-frame only. The data show around 38,000 clones, roughly 77% seen once. The germline V gene has CDR1 SGHAT and CDR2 FQNNGV. The CDR3 has 15 amino acids. Trimming cost V 1 base and J 4 bases, with 10 bases left between them. Findings and limits, study-wide: After pembrolizumab, tumor-resident clones rose rapidly, then generally contracted before radiologic responses.

This clone was detected once. Its specificity is not known. The V gene is TRBV11-2, the J gene TRBJ2-2; D remains ambiguous. The sequence came from an adult with mismatch repair-deficient cancer. This specimen was peripheral blood, taken 4 weeks after starting pembrolizumab. The CDR3 sequence: CASSLARYGTGELFF. Here the CDR3 DNA reads TGTGCCAGCAGCTTAGCCCGGTATGGCACCGGGGAGCTGTTTTTT.